The entry that follows covers one T cell receptor beta chain sequence. The entry originates in a study of T cell responses to AZD1222 COVID-19 vaccine. V shed 4 bases and J 3 bases; nucleotides not matched to a gene: 11. Germline V gives CDR1 MNHEY, CDR2 SVGEGT. The CDR3 sequence is 16 residues long. TCRdb's copy holds only in-frame clones and misses some; the assay was immunoSEQ multiplex PCR. The sample has roughly 180,000 clones, 92% seen once; the top ten hold roughly 1.4%. This clonotype was sampled from an adult who received the AZD1222 COVID-19 vaccine. The chain recombines TRBV6-2 or TRBV6-3 with TRBJ1-1; TRBD1 aligns across 7 bases. The sequencing used peripheral blood, collected 28 days after the second AZD1222 dose. CDR3 sequence reads: CASSSPSTGLDTEAFF. DNA for the CDR3: TGTGCCAGCAGTTCTCCATCGACAGGGTTGGACACTGAAGCTTTCTTT.